A selection of T cell receptor beta chains follows, all from one sample in a study of T cell responses to AZD1222 COVID-19 vaccine. Only in-frame clones appear in the TCRdb table, and some are missing; sequencing was by immunoSEQ multiplex PCR. The data contain 75,000 to 90,000 clones, 70% to 90% of them singletons. The sample was peripheral blood, taken 28 days after the second AZD1222 dose. The source of these receptors is an adult who received the AZD1222 COVID-19 vaccine. Each CDR3 is given with its conserved first and last residue. Each record gives: J gene, D gene, V gene, clone size, CDR3 length, CDR3 DNA, CDR3 protein. D genes are given only for firm matches. Not all rows give a size; the values are once, few, many and, for expanded clones, a class.

J: TRBJ1-6; D: .; V: TRBV6-5; size: .; length: 15; DNA: TGTGCCAGCAGTTACACAGGCGATGGGAATTCACCCCTCCACTTT; CDR3: CASSYTGDGNSPLHF
J: TRBJ1-1; D: .; V: TRBV5-6; size: .; length: 13; DNA: TGTGCCAGCAGCTGGGCGTATGACACTGAAGCTTTCTTT; CDR3: CASSWAYDTEAFF
J: TRBJ2-7; D: TRBD1; V: TRBV18; size: .; length: 12; DNA: TGTGCCAGCTCATTCGACAGGGCCGAGCAGTACTTC; CDR3: CASSFDRAEQYF
J: TRBJ2-7; D: TRBD2; V: TRBV6-2/TRBV6-3; size: once; length: 17; DNA: TGTGCCAGCAGCCTGACTAGCGGGGTCGTAAAAGCTCGGGAGCAGTACTTC; CDR3: CASSLTSGVVKAREQYF
J: TRBJ1-5; D: .; V: TRBV3-1/TRBV3-2; size: .; length: 15; DNA: TGTGCCAGCAGCCAAGATCATCGGGGCAATCAGCCCCAGCATTTT; CDR3: CASSQDHRGNQPQHF
J: TRBJ2-7; D: .; V: TRBV7-8; size: .; length: 11; DNA: TGTGCCAGCAGCCTTTCCTACGAGCAGTACTTC; CDR3: CASSLSYEQYF
J: TRBJ1-3; D: TRBD1; V: TRBV30; size: once; length: 19; DNA: TGTGCCTTCCGCCCCCGGTTTCCGGGACAGGGAATATCTGGAAACACCATATATTTT; CDR3: CAFRPRFPGQGISGNTIYF
J: TRBJ1-2; D: .; V: TRBV2; size: .; length: 15; DNA: TGTGCCAGCAGTGAAGGTTCAGGGTTGGACTATGGCTACACCTTC; CDR3: CASSEGSGLDYGYTF
J: TRBJ2-6; D: .; V: TRBV6-1; size: .; length: 14; DNA: TGTGCCAGCAGTGACAACTCTGGGGCCAACGTCCTGACTTTC; CDR3: CASSDNSGANVLTF
J: TRBJ2-2; D: TRBD2; V: TRBV5-1; size: .; length: 15; DNA: TGCGCCAGCAGCTTGGCGGGGGGGGCAGCCGGGGAGCTGTTTTTT; CDR3: CASSLAGGAAGELFF
J: TRBJ1-2; D: .; V: TRBV10-3; size: .; length: 17; DNA: TGTGCCATCAGTGACTTAAACACAGGGATAAACTTCAATGGCTACACCTTC; CDR3: CAISDLNTGINFNGYTF
J: TRBJ2-7; D: .; V: TRBV30; size: .; length: 13; DNA: TGTGCCTGGAACGCGCAGGCAACCTACGAGCAGTACTTC; CDR3: CAWNAQATYEQYF
J: TRBJ2-1; D: .; V: TRBV4-1; size: .; length: 17; DNA: TGCGCCAGCAGCCAAGATCAGTTGGCCGGGGGCCTCAATGAGCAGTTCTTC; CDR3: CASSQDQLAGGLNEQFF
J: TRBJ2-1; D: .; V: TRBV9; size: .; length: 15; DNA: TGTGCCAGCAGCTCAGGGGGGGAAAGCTACAATGAGCAGTTCTTC; CDR3: CASSSGGESYNEQFF
J: TRBJ1-4; D: .; V: TRBV28; size: .; length: 14; DNA: TGTGCCAGCACGGTCGGGACGAAAAATGAAAAACTGTTTTTT; CDR3: CASTVGTKNEKLFF
J: TRBJ1-4; D: TRBD1; V: TRBV7-2; size: .; length: 14; DNA: TGTGCCAGCAGCTCAAAGACAGGGACTGAAAAACTGTTTTTT; CDR3: CASSSKTGTEKLFF
J: TRBJ1-1; D: .; V: TRBV5-1; size: .; length: 14; DNA: TGCGCCAGCAGCCCTGAAGCGGTGAACACTGAAGCTTTCTTT; CDR3: CASSPEAVNTEAFF
J: TRBJ2-7; D: TRBD2; V: TRBV3-1/TRBV3-2; size: once; length: 15; DNA: TGTGCCAGCAGCCCGGGGACTAGCAGAGCCTGGGAGCAGTACTTC; CDR3: CASSPGTSRAWEQYF
J: TRBJ1-5; D: .; V: TRBV6-5; size: .; length: 13; DNA: TGTGCCAGCTCCCAGGGCCTAGGACAGCCCCAGCATTTT; CDR3: CASSQGLGQPQHF
J: TRBJ1-1; D: .; V: TRBV28; size: .; length: 14; DNA: TGTGCCAGCAGTAGGGGGGCCGAGAACACTGAAGCTTTCTTT; CDR3: CASSRGAENTEAFF
J: TRBJ2-5; D: .; V: TRBV5-1; size: .; length: 12; DNA: TGCGCCAGCAACTCAGGGGTGGAGACCCAGTACTTC; CDR3: CASNSGVETQYF
J: TRBJ2-2; D: .; V: TRBV6-4; size: once; length: 14; DNA: TGTGCCAGCAGTCCCGAGGAGAACACCGGGGAGCTGTTTTTT; CDR3: CASSPEENTGELFF
J: TRBJ2-7; D: TRBD2; V: TRBV4-3; size: .; length: 16; DNA: TGCGCCAGCAGCCAAATACGGACTAGCGGTACCTACGAGCAGTACTTC; CDR3: CASSQIRTSGTYEQYF
J: TRBJ1-3; D: .; V: TRBV5-1; size: .; length: 15; DNA: TGCGCCAGCAGCTTGGATCCGAGCTCTGGAAACACCATATATTTT; CDR3: CASSLDPSSGNTIYF
J: TRBJ1-4; D: .; V: TRBV24-1; size: .; length: 14; DNA: TGTGCCACCAGTGCGGGTTCAGCTAATGAAAAACTGTTTTTT; CDR3: CATSAGSANEKLFF
J: TRBJ1-4; D: TRBD1; V: TRBV30; size: .; length: 14; DNA: TGTGCCTGGAGTGACAGACAGGGAAAGTTAAAACTGTTTTTT; CDR3: CAWSDRQGKLKLFF
J: TRBJ2-7; D: .; V: TRBV5-1; size: once; length: 14; DNA: TGCGCCAGCAGGACAGGCAGGAGCTCCTACGAGCAGTACTTC; CDR3: CASRTGRSSYEQYF
J: TRBJ2-1; D: .; V: TRBV7-9; size: .; length: 15; DNA: TGTGCCAGCAGCTTAGGGGCGGTAGGGCTTTCAGTGCAGTTCTTC; CDR3: CASSLGAVGLSVQFF
J: TRBJ2-1; D: .; V: TRBV6-5; size: few; length: 14; DNA: TGTGCCAGCATTCGGGACGGATCCTACAATGAGCAGTTCTTC; CDR3: CASIRDGSYNEQFF
J: TRBJ2-1; D: .; V: TRBV11-3; size: .; length: 12; DNA: TGTGCCAGCAGCGTTAACGGGGGTGAGCAGTTCTTC; CDR3: CASSVNGGEQFF
J: TRBJ1-1; D: .; V: TRBV7-2; size: .; length: 15; DNA: TGTGCCAGCAGCTTAGTTCCAGGGATGAACACTGAAGCTTTCTTT; CDR3: CASSLVPGMNTEAFF
J: TRBJ1-1; D: .; V: TRBV28; size: .; length: 13; DNA: TGTGCCAGCATAACAGGCTTTAACACTGAAGCTTTCTTT; CDR3: CASITGFNTEAFF
J: TRBJ2-2; D: .; V: TRBV6-5; size: once; length: 15; DNA: TGTGCCAGCAGTTACTCTCGGCGTAACCCCGGGGAGCTGTTTTTT; CDR3: CASSYSRRNPGELFF
J: TRBJ2-2; D: .; V: TRBV28; size: .; length: 14; DNA: TGTGCCAGCAGGTCCGGGACCTTCACCGGGGAGCTGTTTTTT; CDR3: CASRSGTFTGELFF
J: TRBJ1-1; D: .; V: TRBV2; size: .; length: 15; DNA: TGTGCCAGCAGTGACCCGGGACAAACCTACACTGAAGCTTTCTTT; CDR3: CASSDPGQTYTEAFF
J: TRBJ1-1; D: TRBD1; V: TRBV11-3; size: .; length: 14; DNA: TGTGCCAGCAGCCTTGGACAGGCCTCCACTGAAGCTTTCTTT; CDR3: CASSLGQASTEAFF
J: TRBJ2-5; D: .; V: TRBV20-1; size: .; length: 11; DNA: TGCAGTGCTAGAGATTCAGGGCCCCAGTACTTC; CDR3: CSARDSGPQYF
J: TRBJ2-5; D: TRBD1; V: TRBV30; size: .; length: 13; DNA: TGTGCCTGGACGACAGGGTCGCTGGAGACCCAGTACTTC; CDR3: CAWTTGSLETQYF
J: TRBJ2-3; D: .; V: TRBV7-8; size: once; length: 15; DNA: TGTGCCAGCAGCTTAGCGCTCGGGAGCACAGATACGCAGTATTTT; CDR3: CASSLALGSTDTQYF
J: TRBJ2-2; D: .; V: TRBV7-3; size: .; length: 14; DNA: TGTGCCAGCAGCTTAGAGCCGAGCACCGGGGAGCTGTTTTTT; CDR3: CASSLEPSTGELFF
J: TRBJ1-4; D: TRBD1; V: TRBV27; size: .; length: 15; DNA: TGTGCCAGCAGTGTCGACAGGGCGCTTAATGAAAAACTGTTTTTT; CDR3: CASSVDRALNEKLFF
J: TRBJ1-4; D: TRBD1; V: TRBV27; size: .; length: 14; DNA: TGTGCCAGCAGTGCCGACAGGGAGCGCGAAAAACTGTTTTTT; CDR3: CASSADREREKLFF
J: TRBJ2-7; D: TRBD2; V: TRBV28; size: .; length: 15; DNA: TGTGCCAGCAGCCGGACTAGCGGGGGGTTCGACGAGCAGTACTTC; CDR3: CASSRTSGGFDEQYF
J: TRBJ2-5; D: .; V: TRBV4-2; size: .; length: 14; DNA: TGTGCCAGCAGCCCCTTGGTAGACCAAGAGACCCAGTACTTC; CDR3: CASSPLVDQETQYF
J: TRBJ1-4; D: .; V: TRBV11-2; size: .; length: 14; DNA: TGTGCCAGCAGCTATCAGGTGGGGGGGGAAAAACTGTTTTTT; CDR3: CASSYQVGGEKLFF
J: TRBJ1-2; D: .; V: TRBV6-5; size: .; length: 13; DNA: TGTGCCAGCATCCCGCAGCATTTGAGGGACTACACCTTC; CDR3: CASIPQHLRDYTF
J: TRBJ2-3; D: .; V: TRBV20-1; size: .; length: 15; DNA: TGCAGTGCTAGTTGGCAGGGGCTTGGGGCAGATACGCAGTATTTT; CDR3: CSASWQGLGADTQYF